A single sample gave rise to the 15 T cell receptor beta chains below, sequenced in a study of identical twins. TCRdb reprocessed the 5' RACE reads with MiXCR, giving one entry per CDR3 protein. This sample has roughly 500,000 distinct CDR3 sequences, with around 20% found just once. This sample was also put to use in a study of T cells expressing NK-cell markers.

Specimen: CD4+ T cells sorted from blood. The receptors derive from a woman in her late teens or twenties in good health.

The chain links TRBV9 to TRBJ2-3, with D maybe TRBD2 (6 bases). Germline V gene lookup returns CDR1 SGDLS and CDR2 YYNGEE. This CDR3 is built from 14 residues. Trimming took off 0 bases at V and 6 bases at J, with 11 bases between the two ends. The CDR3 DNA reads as TGTGCCAGCAGCGTAGCTCGCGGGGCGGATACGCAGTATTTT. It codes for CASSVARGADTQYF.

This clonotype was counted only a few times. The V gene is TRBV18, the J gene TRBJ2-1; 7 bases agree with TRBD2. Germline values: CDR1 KGHSH, CDR2 LQKENI. V shed 3 bases and J 7 bases; nucleotides not matched to a gene: 12. The CDR3 has 16 residues. The CDR3 DNA sequence: TGTGCCAGCTCACCGAACAACCCTCGACTAGCTAATGAGCAGTTCTTC. This sequence encodes CASSPNNPRLANEQFF.

This clonotype was observed a handful of times. The rearrangement links TRBV20-1 to TRBJ2-3, with D uncertain. Trimming removed 7 bases from V and 6 bases from J, with 14 bases in between. Germline loops: CDR1 DFQATT, CDR2 SNEGSKA (reference sequence). The CDR3 sequence is 12 residues long. Here the CDR3 reads CSGARVGDTQYF. CDR3 coding DNA: TGCAGTGGGGCCCGGGTAGGGGATACGCAGTATTTT.

In this sample, this clonotype turned up a few times. The chain employs TRBV12-3 or TRBV12-4 and TRBJ1-5; 7 nucleotides line up with TRBD1. V lost 7 bases and J lost 8; bases outside the gene matches: 11. The CDR3 consists of 14 residues. The DNA of the CDR3 is TGTGCCAGCATAGCAGGGGTCAGGGGGGAGCCCCAGCATTTT. As protein: CASIAGVRGEPQHF.

Only a few counts were recorded for this clonotype. V gene TRBV5-4 combines with J gene TRBJ2-3, with TRBD2 identical over 8 bases. Per the germline V gene, CDR1 is SGHNT and CDR2 is YYREEE (reference sequence). The CDR3 extends over 14 amino acids. V shed 3 bases, J shed 3 bases, and the junction held 3 bases outside the gene matches. This CDR3 reads CASSSGGETDTQYF. For the CDR3, the DNA is TGTGCCAGCAGCTCGGGGGGGGAGACAGATACGCAGTATTTT.

This chain uses TRBV20-1 with TRBJ1-2, with D uncertain. V was pared by 6 bases and J by 5 bases, with 16 bases between. In germline, CDR1 is DFQATT, CDR2 SNEGSKA (reference sequence). CDR3 size: 13 residues. CDR3 region: CSASVNRIYGYTF. The DNA of the CDR3 is TGCAGTGCGTCCGTGAACCGAATTTATGGCTACACCTTC.

This clonotype was found many times. The chain couples TRBV7-6 to TRBJ2-3, with 9 nucleotides matching TRBD2. CDR1 and CDR2 from the germline V gene are SGHVS and FNYEAQ. Trimming took 1 base from V and 5 from J; bases not matched to a gene: 4. This CDR3 is built from 15 residues. Here the CDR3 reads CASSLGSGGVDTQYF. As DNA, the CDR3 is TGTGCCAGCAGCTTAGGTAGCGGGGGTGTAGATACGCAGTATTTT.

The chain couples TRBV27 to TRBJ1-5; the D is unclear. The CDR3 is 13 amino acids. The V gene's germline CDR1 is MNHEY and CDR2 SMNVEV (reference sequence). V dropped 5 bases and J dropped 3 bases, with 8 bases sitting between them. The CDR3 protein is CASSILYNQPQHF. CDR3 sequence (DNA): TGTGCCAGCAGTATACTCTACAATCAGCCCCAGCATTTT.

This clonotype was detected a few times. V and J are TRBV20-1 and TRBJ2-1; 10 positions match TRBD2. The germline V gene has CDR1 DFQATT and CDR2 SNEGSKA (reference sequence). Trimming cost V 2 bases and J 8 bases; bases outside gene matches: 6. The length of the CDR3 is 14 residues. The CDR3 DNA reads TGCAGTGCTAGACTAGCGGGGGTTATGTATGAGCAGTTCTTC. Encoded protein: CSARLAGVMYEQFF.

The J gene is TRBJ1-5, the V gene TRBV6-1; perhaps TRBD1 as D (5 bases). From germline, CDR1 is MNHNS and CDR2 SASEGT. The CDR3 extends over 14 amino acids. V shed 6 bases and J shed 2 bases, with 11 bases lying between them. Written as DNA, the CDR3 is TGTGCCAGCAGGATCGGGGGAGGCAATCAGCCCCAGCATTTT. Its protein product is CASRIGGGNQPQHF.

In its sample, this clonotype was seen a few times. V and J are TRBV20-1 and TRBJ2-5; TRBD1 matches 8 bases. CDR3 length: 15 amino acids. V was clipped by 3 bases and J by 2 bases; unmatched bases: 8. The V gene's germline CDR1 is DFQATT and CDR2 SNEGSKA (reference sequence). CDR3 residues: CSARANRGWQETQYF. DNA for the CDR3: TGCAGTGCTAGGGCGAACAGGGGGTGGCAAGAGACCCAGTACTTC.

This clonotype has more than one count but fewer than ten. The genes are TRBV20-1 and TRBJ1-5, with 8 bases fitting TRBD1. The CDR3 covers 12 residues. Germline loops: CDR1 DFQATT, CDR2 SNEGSKA (reference sequence). CDR3 loop: CSGQGYNQPQHF. CDR3 nucleotides: TGCAGCGGACAGGGATACAATCAGCCCCAGCATTTT.

This sequence joins TRBV11-2 and TRBJ2-7; unclear D gene. Trimming took off 5 bases at V and 6 bases at J, with 17 bases between the two ends. Germline V gives CDR1 SGHAT, CDR2 FQNNGV. The CDR3 has 14 amino acids. The CDR3 spells CASSHPGPSPEQYF. As DNA, the CDR3 is TGTGCCAGCAGCCATCCCGGACCGTCACCCGAGCAGTACTTC.

This clonotype was detected a few times. The chain combines TRBV20-1 with TRBJ2-1, with TRBD2 identical over 15 bases. The trim removed 5 bases at V and 12 bases at J, leaving 5 bases unmatched. CDR1 DFQATT and CDR2 SNEGSKA come from the germline V gene (reference sequence). This CDR3 is built from 13 residues. The CDR3 DNA reads TGCAGTGCTGGACTAGCGGGGGGGCGGCGGCAGTTCTTC. Translating it yields CSAGLAGGRRQFF.

V gene TRBV12-3 or TRBV12-4 combines with J gene TRBJ2-2; 10 bases agree with TRBD2. V was clipped by 6 bases and J by 3 bases; unmatched bases: 7. This CDR3 spans 16 amino acids. The CDR3 here is CASSLTLAGHTGELFF. The DNA for the CDR3 is TGTGCCAGCAGCTTGACACTAGCGGGGCACACCGGGGAGCTGTTTTTT.